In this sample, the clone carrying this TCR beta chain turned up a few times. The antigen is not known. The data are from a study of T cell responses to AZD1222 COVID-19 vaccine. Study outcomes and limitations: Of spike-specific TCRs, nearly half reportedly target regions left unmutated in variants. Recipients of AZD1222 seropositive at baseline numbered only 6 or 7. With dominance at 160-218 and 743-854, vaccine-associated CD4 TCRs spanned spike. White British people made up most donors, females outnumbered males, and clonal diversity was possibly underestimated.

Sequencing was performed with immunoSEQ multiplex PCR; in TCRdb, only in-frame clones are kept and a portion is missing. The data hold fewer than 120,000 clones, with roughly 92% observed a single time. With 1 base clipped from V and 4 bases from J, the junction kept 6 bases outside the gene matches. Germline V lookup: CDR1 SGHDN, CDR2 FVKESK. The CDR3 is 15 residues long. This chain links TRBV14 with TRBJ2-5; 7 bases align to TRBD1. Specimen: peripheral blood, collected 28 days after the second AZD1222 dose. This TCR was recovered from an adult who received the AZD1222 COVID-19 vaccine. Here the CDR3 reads CASSQVAGQAETQYF. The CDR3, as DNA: TGTGCCAGCAGCCAAGTCGCCGGACAGGCAGAGACCCAGTACTTC.